A selection of T cell receptor beta chains follows, all from one sample in a study of T cell repertoires in cytomegalovirus infection. TCRdb independently ran MiXCR on the reads; one entry per CDR3 protein. This sample has around 530,000 distinct CDR3 sequences; more than 20% occur once, and the top ten carry less than 15%. The sequenced material came from PBMCs. The receptors were gathered from a human donor in good health (CMV status not recorded). Some clones in this sample may be carry-over from other donors' samples. Both conserved end residues are part of each CDR3. Each record gives: D gene, J gene, V gene, clone size, CDR3 DNA, CDR3 protein. The D gene is left open where the match is weak. Size is omitted from some rows. Given values are once, few, many or a class for expanded clones.

>-|TRBJ1-3|TRBV7-2|-
TGTGCCAGCAGCTTATTAGCAGGAGGAACCTCCTCTGGAAACACCATATATTTT
CASSLLAGGTSSGNTIYF
>TRBD1|TRBJ2-5|TRBV6-1|many
TGTGCCAGCAGTCTAATGACAGGGGGAAGGGAGACCCAGTACTTC
CASSLMTGGRETQYF
>-|TRBJ2-2|TRBV6-2/TRBV6-3|-
TGTGCCAGCAGTTCTCCAGGGCAGGCCGGGGAGCTGTTTTTT
CASSSPGQAGELFF
>-|TRBJ2-7|TRBV25-1|many
TGTGCCAGCAGAGCTCCGGGAGTAAGCGAGCAGTACTTC
CASRAPGVSEQYF
>TRBD1|TRBJ2-5|TRBV7-2|-
TGTGCCAGCAGCGTCGGGACAGGAGGACTGTACCAAGAGACCCAGTACTTC
CASSVGTGGLYQETQYF
>TRBD2|TRBJ2-1|TRBV7-3|few
TGTGCCAGCAGCTGGACTAGCGGTGAGCAGTTCTTC
CASSWTSGEQFF
>-|TRBJ2-1|TRBV5-1|few
TGCGCCAGCAGCGCCGCACAATCTAGGGGTGGTGAGCAGTTCTTC
CASSAAQSRGGEQFF
>TRBD2|TRBJ2-1|TRBV5-1|-
TGCGCCAGCAGCTTGGCCCTGACTAGCGGCCGAGGCAATGAGCAGTTCTTC
CASSLALTSGRGNEQFF
>-|TRBJ2-7|TRBV7-2|few
TGTGCCAGCAGCGCGAGCGGTTACGAGCAGTACTTC
CASSASGYEQYF
>-|TRBJ2-5|TRBV24-1|few
TGTGCCACCAGTGATTCGGTGGAGACCCAGTACTTC
CATSDSVETQYF
>-|TRBJ2-3|TRBV4-1|-
TGCGCCAGCAGTTTCCAACCCCCTACAGGCGGCTGGGCAGATACGCAGTATTTT
CASSFQPPTGGWADTQYF
>-|TRBJ2-6|TRBV6-5|many
TGTGCCAGCAGTTACTCCGGGGCTAGTGACTCTGGGGCCAACGTCCTGACTTTC
CASSYSGASDSGANVLTF
>-|TRBJ2-3|TRBV20-1|-
TGCAGTGCTAGAGTTGCTTCAGATACGCAGTATTTT
CSARVASDTQYF
>TRBD2|TRBJ2-1|TRBV19|-
TGTGCCAGTAGTATACCCCTTGCGGGAGGGAACAATGAGCAGTTCTTC
CASSIPLAGGNNEQFF
>-|TRBJ1-3|TRBV5-1|-
TGCGCCAGCAGCCCGGGCCGGGACATCTCTGGAAACACCATATATTTT
CASSPGRDISGNTIYF
>TRBD2|TRBJ2-1|TRBV27|few
TGTGCCAGCAGCCTTAGCGGGAGGAGGTCCTACAATGAGCAGTTCTTC
CASSLSGRRSYNEQFF
>TRBD2|TRBJ2-1|TRBV6-2/TRBV6-3|-
TGTGCCAGCAACAAAAGGCTAGCGGGAGGCGGAGAGCAGTTCTTC
CASNKRLAGGGEQFF
>TRBD1|TRBJ2-7|TRBV12-3/TRBV12-4|-
TGTGCCAGCAGTCAGGGCGGACAGGTTATTTACGAGCAGTACTTC
CASSQGGQVIYEQYF
>TRBD1|TRBJ1-1|TRBV7-9|-
TGTGCCAGCAGCTCACAGGGGACTTTGAACACTGAAGCTTTCTTT
CASSSQGTLNTEAFF
>-|TRBJ2-1|TRBV6-2/TRBV6-3|few
TGTGCCAGTAAGGCAGTATCCTACAATGAGCAGTTCTTC
CASKAVSYNEQFF
>-|TRBJ1-1|TRBV5-5|few
TGTGCCAGCAGCTTGTCGGGGGATTCGACTGAAGCTTTCTTT
CASSLSGDSTEAFF
>TRBD1|TRBJ2-3|TRBV30|-
TGTGCCTGGAATCAGGGGGCTCTATATTTT
CAWNQGALYF
>-|TRBJ2-5|TRBV5-1|few
TGCGCCAGCAGCTTGGGCCCCTCCCAAGAGACCCAGTACTTC
CASSLGPSQETQYF
>-|TRBJ2-7|TRBV6-1|few
TGTGCCAGCAGTGAACCCAACAGGAACCTTTTTTACGAGCAGTACTTC
CASSEPNRNLFYEQYF
>-|TRBJ2-2|TRBV7-3|many
TGTGCCAGCAGCTTATCACAACTGGGGCCCGGGGAGCTGTTTTTT
CASSLSQLGPGELFF
>-|TRBJ2-2|TRBV12-3/TRBV12-4|-
TGTGCCAGCAGGGGGGGCGGAGGGGCCACCGGGGAGCTGTTTTTT
CASRGGGGATGELFF
>TRBD1|TRBJ2-3|TRBV5-1|-
TGCGCCAGCAGCCCGGACAGGGGGCGTCCAGATACGCAGTATTTT
CASSPDRGRPDTQYF
>TRBD2|TRBJ2-7|TRBV7-8|many
TGTGCCAGCAGCTACGGGACTAGCGGTAACTACGAGCAGTACTTC
CASSYGTSGNYEQYF
>-|TRBJ1-1|TRBV30|-
TGTGCCTGGAGTGTTTCACGGGAGGCTTTCTTT
CAWSVSREAFF
>-|TRBJ1-2|TRBV6-5|-
TGTGCCAGCAGCTCCGGGTCCACCGGGGGCTATGGCTACACCTTC
CASSSGSTGGYGYTF
>-|TRBJ1-5|TRBV7-2|many
TGTGCCAGCAGCTTGACCGGGAAGCCCCAGCATTTT
CASSLTGKPQHF
>-|TRBJ2-5|TRBV7-8|many
TGTGCCAGCAGCGCATCCGGGTCCACAGAGACCCAGTACTTC
CASSASGSTETQYF
>-|TRBJ1-1|TRBV10-3|few
TGTGCCATCAGAACAGGGACCACTGAAGCTTTCTTT
CAIRTGTTEAFF
>TRBD2|TRBJ2-1|TRBV15|few
TGTGCCACCAGCAGGCCGAGCGGGAGGGCTCAACACAATGAGCAGTTCTTC
CATSRPSGRAQHNEQFF
>-|TRBJ1-1|TRBV19|-
TGTGCCAGTAGATCGGGTAAGAACATCAACACTGAAGCTTTCTTT
CASRSGKNINTEAFF
>TRBD2|TRBJ2-3|TRBV6-2/TRBV6-3|few
TGTGCCAGCAGACACGGTACTAGCGGGCGGATCGTGGATACGCAGTATTTT
CASRHGTSGRIVDTQYF
>TRBD1|TRBJ1-6|TRBV20-1|-
TGCAGTGCTAGACTCACCCCGGGACAGGACTATAATTCACCCCTCCACTTT
CSARLTPGQDYNSPLHF
>-|TRBJ1-5|TRBV11-2|-
TGTGCCAGCAGCTTAGTTCCTCAAGATCAGCCCCAGCATTTT
CASSLVPQDQPQHF
>-|TRBJ1-1|TRBV6-2/TRBV6-3|many
TGTGCCAGCAGTTACACAGGACGGAACACTGAAGCTTTCTTT
CASSYTGRNTEAFF
>TRBD1|TRBJ1-6|TRBV18|once
TGTGCCAGCTCACGGGAGGCAGGGGGGAATTCACCCCTCCACTTT
CASSREAGGNSPLHF
>-|TRBJ1-2|TRBV6-1|-
TGTGCCAGCAGTGGGTTGTATGGCTACACCTTC
CASSGLYGYTF
>TRBD2|TRBJ2-1|TRBV7-4|-
TGTGCCGGATACGGGGGGAGCTCCTACAATGAGCAGTTCTTC
CAGYGGSSYNEQFF